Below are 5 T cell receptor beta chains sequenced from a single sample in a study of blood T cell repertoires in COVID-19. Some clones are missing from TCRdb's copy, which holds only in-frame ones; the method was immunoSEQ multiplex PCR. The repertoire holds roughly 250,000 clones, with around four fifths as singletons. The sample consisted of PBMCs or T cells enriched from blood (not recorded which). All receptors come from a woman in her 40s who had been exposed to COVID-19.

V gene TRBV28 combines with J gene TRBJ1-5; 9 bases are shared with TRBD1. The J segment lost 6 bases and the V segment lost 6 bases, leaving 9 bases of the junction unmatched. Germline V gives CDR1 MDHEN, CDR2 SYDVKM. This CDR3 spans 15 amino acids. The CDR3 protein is CASSRGQGAGQPQHF. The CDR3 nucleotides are TGTGCCAGCAGCCGGGGACAGGGTGCCGGTCAGCCCCAGCATTTT.

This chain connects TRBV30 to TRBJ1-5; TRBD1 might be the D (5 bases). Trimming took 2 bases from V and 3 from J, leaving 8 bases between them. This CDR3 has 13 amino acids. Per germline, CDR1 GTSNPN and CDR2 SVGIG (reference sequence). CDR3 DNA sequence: TGTGCCTGGAGTTCGGGGGACAATCAGCCCCAGCATTTT. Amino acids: CAWSSGDNQPQHF.

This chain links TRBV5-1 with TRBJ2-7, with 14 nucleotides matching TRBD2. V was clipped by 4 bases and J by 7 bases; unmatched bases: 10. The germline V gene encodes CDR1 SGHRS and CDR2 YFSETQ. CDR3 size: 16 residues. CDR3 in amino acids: CASSPGTSGSLWEQYF. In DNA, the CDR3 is TGCGCCAGCAGCCCTGGGACTAGCGGGAGTCTTTGGGAGCAGTACTTC.

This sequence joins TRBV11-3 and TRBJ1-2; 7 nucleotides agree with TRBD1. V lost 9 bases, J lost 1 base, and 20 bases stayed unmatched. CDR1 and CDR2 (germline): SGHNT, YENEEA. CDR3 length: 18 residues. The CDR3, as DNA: TGTGCCAGAAGGGGCAGAGATTGGACAGGAACCTTTAACTATGGCTACACCTTC. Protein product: CARRGRDWTGTFNYGYTF.

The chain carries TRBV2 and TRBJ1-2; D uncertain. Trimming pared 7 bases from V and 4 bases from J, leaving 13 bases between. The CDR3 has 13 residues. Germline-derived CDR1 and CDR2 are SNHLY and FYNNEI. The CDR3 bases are TGTGCCAGCACTTTGGACTCTTCCTATGGCTACACCTTC. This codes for CASTLDSSYGYTF.